This entry is about one T cell receptor (beta chain). TCRdb reanalysed the reads using MiXCR and keeps one entry per CDR3 protein. The table has around 350,000 distinct CDR3 sequences, less than 20% seen once. V was shortened by 5 bases and J by 5 bases, with 13 bases between the two germline ends. The germline CDR1 and CDR2 sequences are SEHNR and FQNEAQ (reference sequence). The CDR3 consists of 13 residues. This specimen comes from a study of T cell repertoires in cytomegalovirus infection. Sequencing was performed on PBMCs. The chain couples TRBV7-9 to TRBJ2-7; TRBD1 or TRBD2 may be the D gene (5 bases each). This TCR was sampled from a human donor in good health (CMV status not recorded). Some clones in this sample may be carry-over from other donors' samples. CDR3 sequence reads: CASSPGTEDEQYF. The CDR3 DNA reads as TGTGCCAGCAGCCCCGGGACGGAAGACGAGCAGTACTTC.